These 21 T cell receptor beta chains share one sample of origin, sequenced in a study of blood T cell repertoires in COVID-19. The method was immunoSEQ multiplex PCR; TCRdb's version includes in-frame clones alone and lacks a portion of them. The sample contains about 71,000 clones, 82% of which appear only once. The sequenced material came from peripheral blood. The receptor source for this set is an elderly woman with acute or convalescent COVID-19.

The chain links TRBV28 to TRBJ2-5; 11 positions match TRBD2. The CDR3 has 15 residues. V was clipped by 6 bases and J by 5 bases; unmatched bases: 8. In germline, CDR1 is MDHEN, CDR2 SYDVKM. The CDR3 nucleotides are TGTGCCAGCAGCTCCTTAGCGGGAGGGCGGGAGACCCAGTACTTC. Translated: CASSSLAGGRETQYF.

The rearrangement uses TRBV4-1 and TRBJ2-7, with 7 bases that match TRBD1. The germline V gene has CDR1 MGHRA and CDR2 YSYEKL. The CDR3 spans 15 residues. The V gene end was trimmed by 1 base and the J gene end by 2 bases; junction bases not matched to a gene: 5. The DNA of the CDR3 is TGCGCCAGCAGCCAAGGATTGCAGGGGGCCTACGAGCAGTACTTC. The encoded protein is CASSQGLQGAYEQYF.

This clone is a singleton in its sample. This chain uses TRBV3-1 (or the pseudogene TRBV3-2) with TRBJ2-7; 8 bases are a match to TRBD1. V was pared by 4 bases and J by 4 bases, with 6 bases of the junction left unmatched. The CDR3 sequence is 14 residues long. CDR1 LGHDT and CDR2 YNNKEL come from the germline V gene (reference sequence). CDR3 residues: CASSPRQGRYEQYF. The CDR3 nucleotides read TGTGCCAGCAGCCCAAGACAGGGGAGGTACGAGCAGTACTTC.

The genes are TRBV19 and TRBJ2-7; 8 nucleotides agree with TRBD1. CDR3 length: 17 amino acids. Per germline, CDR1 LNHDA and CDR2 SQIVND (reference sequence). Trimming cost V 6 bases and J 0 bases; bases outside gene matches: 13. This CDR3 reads CASSGTGRQFYSYEQYF. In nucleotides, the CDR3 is TGTGCCAGTAGCGGGACAGGCCGACAGTTTTACTCCTACGAGCAGTACTTC.

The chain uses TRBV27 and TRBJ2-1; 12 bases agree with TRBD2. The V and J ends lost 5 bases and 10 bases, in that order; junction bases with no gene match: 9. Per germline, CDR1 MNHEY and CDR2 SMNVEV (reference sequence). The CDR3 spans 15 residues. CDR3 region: CASSPRLAGEDEQFF. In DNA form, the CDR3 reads TGTGCCAGCAGTCCGAGACTAGCGGGAGAGGACGAGCAGTTCTTC.

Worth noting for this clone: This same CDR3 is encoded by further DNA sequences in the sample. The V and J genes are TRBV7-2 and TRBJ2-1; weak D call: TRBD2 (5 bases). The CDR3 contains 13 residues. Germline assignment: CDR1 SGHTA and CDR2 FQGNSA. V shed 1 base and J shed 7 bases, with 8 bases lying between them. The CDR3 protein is CASSLGRTNEQFF. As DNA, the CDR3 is TGTGCCAGCAGCTTAGGACGGACTAATGAGCAGTTCTTC.

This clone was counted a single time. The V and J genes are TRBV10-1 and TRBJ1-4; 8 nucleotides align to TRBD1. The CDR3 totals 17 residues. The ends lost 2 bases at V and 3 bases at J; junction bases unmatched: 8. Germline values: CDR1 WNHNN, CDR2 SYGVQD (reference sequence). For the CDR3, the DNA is TGCGCCAGCAGTGAGCGACAGGGGCGGATGCCTAATGAAAAACTGTTTTTT. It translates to CASSERQGRMPNEKLFF.

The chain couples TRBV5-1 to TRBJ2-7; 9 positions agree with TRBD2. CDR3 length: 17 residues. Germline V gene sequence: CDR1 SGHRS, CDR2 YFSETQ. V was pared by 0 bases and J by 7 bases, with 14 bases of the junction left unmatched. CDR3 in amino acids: CASSLAELAGPGDEQYF. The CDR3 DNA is TGCGCCAGCAGCTTGGCCGAGCTAGCGGGGCCGGGGGATGAGCAGTACTTC.

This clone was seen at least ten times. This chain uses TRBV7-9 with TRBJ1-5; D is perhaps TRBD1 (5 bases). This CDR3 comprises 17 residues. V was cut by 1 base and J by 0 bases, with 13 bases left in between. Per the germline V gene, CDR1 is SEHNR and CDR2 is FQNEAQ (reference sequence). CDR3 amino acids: CASSLGTQGLSNQPQHF. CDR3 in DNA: TGTGCCAGCAGCTTAGGGACCCAGGGCCTTAGCAATCAGCCCCAGCATTTT.

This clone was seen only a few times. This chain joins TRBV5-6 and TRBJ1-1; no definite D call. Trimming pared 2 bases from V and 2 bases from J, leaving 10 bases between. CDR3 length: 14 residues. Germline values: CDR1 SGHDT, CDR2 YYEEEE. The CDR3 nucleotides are TGTGCCAGCAGCTTTTTGGTCAGTAACACTGAAGCTTTCTTT. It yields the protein CASSFLVSNTEAFF.

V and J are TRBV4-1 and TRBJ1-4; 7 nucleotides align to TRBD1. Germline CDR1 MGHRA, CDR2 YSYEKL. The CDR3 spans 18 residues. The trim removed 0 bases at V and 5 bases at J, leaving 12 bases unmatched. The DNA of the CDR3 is TGCGCCAGCAGCCAAGAGAAGGTCGGGACAGACAAAAATGAAAAACTGTTTTTT. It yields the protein CASSQEKVGTDKNEKLFF.

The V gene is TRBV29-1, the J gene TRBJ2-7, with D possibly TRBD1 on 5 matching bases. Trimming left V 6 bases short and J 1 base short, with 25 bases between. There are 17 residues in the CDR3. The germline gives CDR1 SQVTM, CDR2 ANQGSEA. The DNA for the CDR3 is TGCAGCGTCCAACTCCTTCGGGCAGCCTCAGGGTCCTACGAGCAGTACTTC. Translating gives CSVQLLRAASGSYEQYF.

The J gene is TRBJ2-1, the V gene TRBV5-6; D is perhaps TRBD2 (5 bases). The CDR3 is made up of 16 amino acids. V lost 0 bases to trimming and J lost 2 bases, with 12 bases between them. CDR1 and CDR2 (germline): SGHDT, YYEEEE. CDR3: CASSLAGRRTYNEQFF. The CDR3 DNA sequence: TGTGCCAGCAGCTTGGCGGGGAGAAGGACCTACAATGAGCAGTTCTTC.

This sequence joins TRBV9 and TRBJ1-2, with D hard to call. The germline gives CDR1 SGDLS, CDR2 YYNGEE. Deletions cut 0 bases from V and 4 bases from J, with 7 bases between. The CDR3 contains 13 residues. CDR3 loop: CASSVVEGYGYTF. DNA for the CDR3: TGTGCCAGCAGCGTAGTGGAGGGCTATGGCTACACCTTC. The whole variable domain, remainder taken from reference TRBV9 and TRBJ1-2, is DSGVTQTPKHLITATGQRVTLRCSPRSGDLSVYWYQQSLDQGLQFLIQYYNGEERAKGNILERFSAQQFPDLHSELNLSSLELGDSALYFCASSVVEGYGYTFGSGTRLTVV.

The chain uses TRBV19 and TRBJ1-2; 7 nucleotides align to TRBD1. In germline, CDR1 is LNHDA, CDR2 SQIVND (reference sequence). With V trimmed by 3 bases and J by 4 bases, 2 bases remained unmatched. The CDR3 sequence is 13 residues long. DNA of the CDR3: TGTGCCAGTAGTATGACAGGGTCCTATGGCTACACCTTC. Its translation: CASSMTGSYGYTF.

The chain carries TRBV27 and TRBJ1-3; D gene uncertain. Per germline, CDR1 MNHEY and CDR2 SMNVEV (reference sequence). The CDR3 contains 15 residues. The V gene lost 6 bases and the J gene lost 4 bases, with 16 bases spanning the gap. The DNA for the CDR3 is TGTGCCAGCAGGTTAACTACCGGCGGGGGAAACACCATATATTTT. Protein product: CASRLTTGGGNTIYF.

The CDR3 sequence: CASSYPSGSADTQYF. Written as DNA, the CDR3 is TGTGCCAGCAGCTACCCTAGCGGGAGCGCAGATACGCAGTATTTT. The rearrangement joins TRBV5-6 to TRBJ2-3; 10 bases are shared with TRBD2. This CDR3 region has 15 residues. Per the germline V gene, CDR1 is SGHDT and CDR2 is YYEEEE. The V gene end was trimmed by 3 bases and the J gene end by 4 bases; junction bases not matched to a gene: 5. Drawing the rest from reference TRBV5-6 and TRBJ2-3, the complete variable domain is DAGVTQSPTHLIKTRGQQVTLRCSPKSGHDTVSWYQQALGQGPQFIFQYYEEEERQRGNFPDRFSGHQFPNYSSELNVNALLLGDSALYLCASSYPSGSADTQYFGPGTRLTVL.

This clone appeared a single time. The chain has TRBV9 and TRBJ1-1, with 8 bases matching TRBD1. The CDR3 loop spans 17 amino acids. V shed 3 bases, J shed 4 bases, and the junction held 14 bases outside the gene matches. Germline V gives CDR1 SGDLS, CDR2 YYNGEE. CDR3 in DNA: TGTGCCAGCAGCGCTTTCACGGCAGGAACAGGGGGCACTGAAGCTTTCTTT. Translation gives CASSAFTAGTGGTEAFF.

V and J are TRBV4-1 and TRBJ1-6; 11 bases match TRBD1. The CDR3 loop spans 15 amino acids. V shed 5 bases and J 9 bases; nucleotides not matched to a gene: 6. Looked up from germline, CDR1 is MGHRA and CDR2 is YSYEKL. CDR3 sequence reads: CASSSGQGAGSPLHF. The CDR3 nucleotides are TGCGCCAGCAGCTCCGGACAGGGGGCTGGTTCACCCCTCCACTTT.

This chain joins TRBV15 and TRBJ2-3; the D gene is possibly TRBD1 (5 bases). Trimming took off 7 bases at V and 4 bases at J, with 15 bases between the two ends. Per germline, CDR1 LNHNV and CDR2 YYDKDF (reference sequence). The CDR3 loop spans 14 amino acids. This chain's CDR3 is CATMTTVNADTQYF. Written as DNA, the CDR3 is TGTGCCACCATGACGACAGTAAACGCAGATACGCAGTATTTT. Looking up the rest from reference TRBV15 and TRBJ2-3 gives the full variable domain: DAMVIQNPRYQVTQFGKPVTLSCSQTLNHNVMYWYQQKSSQAPKLLFHYYDKDFNNEADTPDNFQSRRPNTSFCFLDIRSPGLGDTAMYLCATMTTVNADTQYFGPGTRLTVL.

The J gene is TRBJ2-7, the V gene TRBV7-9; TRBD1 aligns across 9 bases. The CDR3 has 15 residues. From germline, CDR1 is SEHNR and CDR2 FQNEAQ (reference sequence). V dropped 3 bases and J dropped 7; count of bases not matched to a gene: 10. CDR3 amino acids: CASSFARGTGWEQYF. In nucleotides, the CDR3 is TGTGCCAGCAGCTTCGCTCGCGGGACAGGGTGGGAGCAGTACTTC.